This T cell receptor (beta chain) was sequenced for a study of HIV-infected patients and healthy controls. Overall study context: In about 90% of the 16 patients, CD4 counts climbed slightly after three months but remained subnormal.

Alpha and beta constant-region primers primed reverse transcription of around 550 ng RNA. Separate chain-specific third strand synthesis with multiplexing indices produced the alpha and beta libraries. MiXCR was run by TCRdb on the 5' RACE reads, yielding one entry per CDR3 protein. The data contain about 18,000 distinct CDR3 sequences, under 9% of them singletons. As regards this clonotype: No antigen is known for it.

There are 16 residues in the CDR3. V shed 2 bases, J shed 0 bases, and the junction held 3 bases outside the gene matches. Germline CDR1 reads MGHDK; CDR2 reads SYGVNS. Study-level results: CDR3 sharing between individuals was lower in HIV-infected patients than in healthy controls.

Antiretroviral therapy had run roughly three months, about 14 weeks, before follow-up blood collection. The repertoire came from unfractionated whole blood and reflected all unsorted peripheral T cells. The TCR comes from an adult with HIV infection. The source was blood, collected during antiretroviral therapy. The V gene is TRBV25-1, the J gene TRBJ2-1; 8 bases match TRBD1. For the CDR3, the DNA is TGTGCCAGCAGTGAACGGGACAGGTACTCCTACAATGAGCAGTTCTTC. Its protein product is CASSERDRYSYNEQFF.